The 5 T cell receptor beta chains given below trace back to one sample, sequenced in a study of beta chain features in type 1 diabetes. Findings and limits, study-wide: Moderate but significant shortening of TCRB CDR3s was recorded in all four CD4+ subsets from Type 1 diabetes patients.

No antigens are known for them. The whole isolated RNA underwent reverse transcription, so sequencing captured expressed TCRB transcripts. Repertoires were generated with immunoSEQ multiplex PCR, while TCRdb's copy carries only in-frame clones and drops some. Counted here are a few hundred thousand clones, roughly 13% occurring once; the ten biggest clones make up about 0.016%. Sequencing was done on a sample of naive CD4+ T cells from blood. All receptors derive from a woman younger than 30 with type 1 diabetes.

The rearrangement uses TRBV29-1 and TRBJ2-1, with 11 nucleotides matching TRBD2. From germline, CDR1 is SQVTM and CDR2 ANQGSEA. This CDR3 has 17 amino acids. The V segment lost 4 bases and the J segment 3 bases; nucleotides outside the gene matches: 11. The CDR3 reads CSVGGSGREKDYNEQFF. The CDR3 DNA follows: TGCAGCGTTGGAGGTAGCGGGAGGGAGAAGGACTACAATGAGCAGTTCTTC.

This chain joins TRBV7-2 and TRBJ1-1; possibly TRBD1 for D (5 bases). Germline CDR1 reads SGHTA; CDR2 reads FQGNSA. Trimming took 4 bases from V and 11 from J, leaving 17 bases between them. The CDR3 sequence is 13 residues long. This chain's CDR3 is CASSSGGGRTAFF. The CDR3 DNA follows: TGTGCCAGCAGCTCTGGGGGAGGGAGGACCGCTTTCTTT. The variable domain in full, with the rest retrieved from reference TRBV7-2 and TRBJ1-1, is GAGVSQSPSNKVTEKGKDVELRCDPISGHTALYWYRQSLGQGLEFLIYFQGNSAPDKSGLPSDRFSAERTGGSVSTLTIQRTQQEDSAVYLCASSSGGGRTAFFGQGTRLTVV.

This clone was observed a few times. The rearrangement links TRBV9 to TRBJ2-1; 8 bases match TRBD2. V shed 0 bases, J shed 3 bases, and the junction held 2 bases outside the gene matches. The germline V gene encodes CDR1 SGDLS and CDR2 YYNGEE. The CDR3 length is 15 residues. The CDR3 loop is CASSVGGLGYNEQFF. CDR3 bases: TGTGCCAGCAGCGTAGGGGGACTAGGCTACAATGAGCAGTTCTTC.

V is TRBV27 and J is TRBJ2-1; 9 bases match TRBD2. The CDR3 runs 14 residues. J gave up 4 bases and V 4 bases, and 2 bases lay outside the gene matches. Per germline, CDR1 MNHEY and CDR2 SMNVEV (reference sequence). CDR3 DNA: TGTGCCAGCAGTTCCGCGGGAGGGTACAATGAGCAGTTCTTC. As protein: CASSSAGGYNEQFF.

This chain joins TRBV28 and TRBJ1-1, with a weak D call TRBD1 (6 bases). V shed 4 bases and J shed 5 bases, with 11 bases lying between them. The CDR3 contains 13 residues. CDR1 MDHEN and CDR2 SYDVKM come from the germline V gene. Here the CDR3 reads CASSSQGLTEAFF. As DNA, the CDR3 is TGTGCCAGCAGTTCTCAGGGGCTGACTGAAGCTTTCTTT.